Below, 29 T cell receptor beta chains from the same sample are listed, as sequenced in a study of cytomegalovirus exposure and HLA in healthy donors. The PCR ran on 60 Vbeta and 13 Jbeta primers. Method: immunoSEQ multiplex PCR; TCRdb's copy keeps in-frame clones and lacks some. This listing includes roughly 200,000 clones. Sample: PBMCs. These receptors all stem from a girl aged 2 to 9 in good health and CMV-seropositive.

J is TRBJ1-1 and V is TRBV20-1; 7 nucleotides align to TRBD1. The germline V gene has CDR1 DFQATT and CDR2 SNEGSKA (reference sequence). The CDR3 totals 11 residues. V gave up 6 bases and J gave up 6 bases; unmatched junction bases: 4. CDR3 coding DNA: TGCAGTGCCACAGGGGAGGCTGAAGCTTTCTTT. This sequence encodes CSATGEAEAFF.

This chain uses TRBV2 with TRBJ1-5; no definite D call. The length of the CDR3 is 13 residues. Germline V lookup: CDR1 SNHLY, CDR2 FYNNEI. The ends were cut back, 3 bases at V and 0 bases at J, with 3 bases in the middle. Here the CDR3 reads CASSDISNQPQHF. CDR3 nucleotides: TGTGCCAGCAGTGACATTAGCAATCAGCCCCAGCATTTT.

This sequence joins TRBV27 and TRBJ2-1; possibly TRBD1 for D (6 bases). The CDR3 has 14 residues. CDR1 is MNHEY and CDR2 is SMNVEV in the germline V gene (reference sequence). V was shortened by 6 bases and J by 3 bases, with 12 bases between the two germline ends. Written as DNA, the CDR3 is TGTGCCAGCAGAAACAGGGCGGGCTACAATGAGCAGTTCTTC. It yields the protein CASRNRAGYNEQFF.

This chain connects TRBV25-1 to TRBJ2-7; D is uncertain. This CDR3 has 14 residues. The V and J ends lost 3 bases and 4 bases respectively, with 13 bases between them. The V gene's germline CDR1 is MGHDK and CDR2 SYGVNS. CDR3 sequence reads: CASSDRAQAYEQYF. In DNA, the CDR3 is TGTGCCAGCAGTGATAGAGCCCAGGCTTACGAGCAGTACTTC.

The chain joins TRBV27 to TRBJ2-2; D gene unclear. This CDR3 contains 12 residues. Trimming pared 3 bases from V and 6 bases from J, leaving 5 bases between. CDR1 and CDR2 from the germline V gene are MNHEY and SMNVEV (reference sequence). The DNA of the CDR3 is TGTGCCAGCAGTTTCCTTGCCGGGGAGCTGTTTTTT. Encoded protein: CASSFLAGELFF.

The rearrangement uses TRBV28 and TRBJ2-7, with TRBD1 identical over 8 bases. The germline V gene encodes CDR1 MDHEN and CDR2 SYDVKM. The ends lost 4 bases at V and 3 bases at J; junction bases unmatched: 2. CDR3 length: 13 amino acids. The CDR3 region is CASSSGQGYEQYF. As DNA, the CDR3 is TGTGCCAGCAGTTCCGGACAGGGCTACGAGCAGTACTTC.

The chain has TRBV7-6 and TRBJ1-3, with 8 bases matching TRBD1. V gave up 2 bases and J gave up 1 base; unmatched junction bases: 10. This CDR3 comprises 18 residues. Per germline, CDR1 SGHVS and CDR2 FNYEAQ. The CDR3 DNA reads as TGTGCCAGCAGCTTAAAACTCAGGGGGCTGAGTTCTGGAAACACCATATATTTT. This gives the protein CASSLKLRGLSSGNTIYF. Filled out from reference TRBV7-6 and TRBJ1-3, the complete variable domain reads GAGVSQSPRYKVTKRGQDVALRCDPISGHVSLYWYRQALGQGPEFLTYFNYEAQQDKSGLPNDRFSAERPEGSISTLTIQRTEQRDSAMYRCASSLKLRGLSSGNTIYFGEGSWLTVV.

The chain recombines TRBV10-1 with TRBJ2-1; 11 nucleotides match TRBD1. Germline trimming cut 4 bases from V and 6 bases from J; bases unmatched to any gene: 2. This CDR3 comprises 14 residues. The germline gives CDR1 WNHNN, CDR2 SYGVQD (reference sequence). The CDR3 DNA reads TGCGCCAGCAGTGCCGGGACAGGGGGCAATGAGCAGTTCTTC. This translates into CASSAGTGGNEQFF.

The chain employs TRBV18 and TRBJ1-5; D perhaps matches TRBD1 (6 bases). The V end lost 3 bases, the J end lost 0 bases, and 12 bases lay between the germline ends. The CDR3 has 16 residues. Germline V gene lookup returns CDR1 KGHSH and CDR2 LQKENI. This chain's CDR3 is CASSPATGTSNQPQHF. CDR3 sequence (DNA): TGTGCCAGCTCACCGGCGACAGGCACTAGCAATCAGCCCCAGCATTTT.

CDR3 bases: TGTGCCAGCAGCGAATTTCAAGCGGGCAGGGGGCTGGATACGCAGTATTTT. Its translation: CASSEFQAGRGLDTQYF. V usage is TRBV5-4 and J usage is TRBJ2-3; 8 positions match TRBD1. Trimming removed 4 bases from V and 6 bases from J; junction bases left unmatched: 16. The CDR3 covers 17 residues. In germline, CDR1 is SGHNT, CDR2 YYREEE (reference sequence).

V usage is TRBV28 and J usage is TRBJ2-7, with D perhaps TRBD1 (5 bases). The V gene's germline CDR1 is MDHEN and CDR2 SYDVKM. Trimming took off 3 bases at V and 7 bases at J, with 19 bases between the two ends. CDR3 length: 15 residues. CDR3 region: CASSFTGGGAWEQYF. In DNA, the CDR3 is TGTGCCAGCAGTTTCACGGGCGGTGGGGCGTGGGAGCAGTACTTC.

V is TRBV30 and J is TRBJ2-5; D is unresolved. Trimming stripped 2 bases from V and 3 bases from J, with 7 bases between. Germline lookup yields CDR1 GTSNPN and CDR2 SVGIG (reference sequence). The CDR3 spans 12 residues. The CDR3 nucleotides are TGTGCCTGGAGTTTAATCGAAGAGACCCAGTACTTC. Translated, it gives CAWSLIEETQYF.

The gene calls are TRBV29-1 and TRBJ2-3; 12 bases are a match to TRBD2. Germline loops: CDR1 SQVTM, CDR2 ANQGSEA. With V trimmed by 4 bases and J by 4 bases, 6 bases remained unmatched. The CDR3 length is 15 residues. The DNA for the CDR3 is TGCAGCGTTGCCAGACTAGCGGGAGTTTCAGATACGCAGTATTTT. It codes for CSVARLAGVSDTQYF.

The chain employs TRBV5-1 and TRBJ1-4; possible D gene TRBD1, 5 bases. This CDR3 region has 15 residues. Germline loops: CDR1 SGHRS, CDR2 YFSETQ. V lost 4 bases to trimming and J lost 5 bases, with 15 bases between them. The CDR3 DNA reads TGCGCCAGCAGCCCGGAGGGGCGTCAAAATGAAAAACTGTTTTTT. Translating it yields CASSPEGRQNEKLFF.

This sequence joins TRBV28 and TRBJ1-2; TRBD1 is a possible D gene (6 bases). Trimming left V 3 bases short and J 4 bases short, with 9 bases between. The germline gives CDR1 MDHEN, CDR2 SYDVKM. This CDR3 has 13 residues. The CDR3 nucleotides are TGTGCCAGCAGTTTTATGACAGGCTATGGCTACACCTTC. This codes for CASSFMTGYGYTF.

CDR3 DNA: TGTGCCAGCACCTCCCCCTGGACAGGGAGGAAATATGGCTACACCTTC. This translates into CASTSPWTGRKYGYTF. The chain carries TRBV2 and TRBJ1-2; TRBD1 matches at 8 bases. This CDR3 region has 16 residues. The V gene end was trimmed by 7 bases and the J gene end by 5 bases; junction bases not matched to a gene: 15. Germline CDR1 and CDR2: SNHLY and FYNNEI.

CDR3 nucleotides: TGTGCCAGCAGGAGGACAGGCTCTGGAAACACCATATATTTT. Translated, it gives CASRRTGSGNTIYF. The chain couples TRBV6-1 to TRBJ1-3, with 7 bases lining up with TRBD1. The CDR3 covers 14 residues. CDR1 and CDR2 from the germline V gene are MNHNS and SASEGT. After removal of 6 bases from V and 0 bases from J, the junction contained 2 bases not matched to a gene.

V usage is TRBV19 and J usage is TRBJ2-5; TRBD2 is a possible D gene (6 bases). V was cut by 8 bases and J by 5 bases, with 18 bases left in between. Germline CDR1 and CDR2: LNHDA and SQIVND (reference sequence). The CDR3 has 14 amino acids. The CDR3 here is CASARGALSETQYF. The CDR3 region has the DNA TGTGCCAGTGCCCGCGGGGCTCTCTCGGAGACCCAGTACTTC.

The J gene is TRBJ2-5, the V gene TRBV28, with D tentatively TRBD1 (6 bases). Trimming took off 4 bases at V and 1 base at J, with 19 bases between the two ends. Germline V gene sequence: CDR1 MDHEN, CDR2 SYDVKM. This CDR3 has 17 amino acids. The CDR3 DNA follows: TGTGCCAGCAGTTCCTATCAACAGGGACCGTCCCAAGAGACCCAGTACTTC. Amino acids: CASSSYQQGPSQETQYF.

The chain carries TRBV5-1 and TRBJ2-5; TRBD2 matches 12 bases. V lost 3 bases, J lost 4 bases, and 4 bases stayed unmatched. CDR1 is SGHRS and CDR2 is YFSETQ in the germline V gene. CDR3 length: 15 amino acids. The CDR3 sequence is CASSSRTSGTETQYF. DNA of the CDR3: TGCGCCAGCAGCTCCCGGACTAGCGGGACAGAGACCCAGTACTTC.

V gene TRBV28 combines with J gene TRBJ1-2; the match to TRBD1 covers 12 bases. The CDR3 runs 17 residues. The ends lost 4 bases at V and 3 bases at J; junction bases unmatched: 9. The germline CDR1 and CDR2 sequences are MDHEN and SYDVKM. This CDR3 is CASSSGTGQGAHYGYTF. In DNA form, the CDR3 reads TGTGCCAGCAGTTCGGGGACGGGACAGGGGGCGCACTATGGCTACACCTTC.

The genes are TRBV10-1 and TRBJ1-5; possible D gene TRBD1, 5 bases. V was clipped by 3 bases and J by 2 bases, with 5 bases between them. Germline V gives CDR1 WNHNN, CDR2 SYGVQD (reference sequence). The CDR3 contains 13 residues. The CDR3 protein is CASSDRGNQPQHF. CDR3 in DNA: TGCGCCAGCAGTGACAGGGGCAATCAGCCCCAGCATTTT.

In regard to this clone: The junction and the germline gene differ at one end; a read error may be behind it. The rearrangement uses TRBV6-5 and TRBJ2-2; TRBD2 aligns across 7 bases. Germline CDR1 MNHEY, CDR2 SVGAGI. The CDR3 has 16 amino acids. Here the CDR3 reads CAGSYRQRENTGELFF. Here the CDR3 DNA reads TGTGCCGGCAGTTACCGACAGCGGGAGAACACCGGGGAGCTGTTTTTT.

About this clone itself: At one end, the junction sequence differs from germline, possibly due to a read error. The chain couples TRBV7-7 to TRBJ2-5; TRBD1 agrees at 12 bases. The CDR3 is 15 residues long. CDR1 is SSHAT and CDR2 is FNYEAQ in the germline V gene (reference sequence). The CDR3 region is CASSSTGTGGETQYF. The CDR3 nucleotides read TGTGCTAGCAGCTCCACCGGGACAGGGGGCGAGACCCAGTACTTC. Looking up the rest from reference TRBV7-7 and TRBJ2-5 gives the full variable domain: GAGVSQSPRYKVTKRGQDVTLRCDPISSHATLYWYQQALGQGPEFLTYFNYEAQPDKSGLPSDRFSAERPEGSISTLTIQRTEQRDSAMYRCASSSTGTGGETQYFGPGTRLLVL.

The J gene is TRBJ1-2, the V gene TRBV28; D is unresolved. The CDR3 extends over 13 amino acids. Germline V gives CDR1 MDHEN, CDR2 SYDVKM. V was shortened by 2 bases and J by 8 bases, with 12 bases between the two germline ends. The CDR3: CASSLSGLGGYTF. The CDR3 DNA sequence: TGTGCCAGCAGTTTAAGCGGTCTGGGGGGCTACACCTTC.

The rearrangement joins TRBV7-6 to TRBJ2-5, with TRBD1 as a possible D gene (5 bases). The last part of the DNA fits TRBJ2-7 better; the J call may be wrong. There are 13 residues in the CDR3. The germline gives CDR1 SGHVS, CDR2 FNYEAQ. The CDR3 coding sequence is TGTGCCAGCAGCCGGACAAACGCTTACGAGCAGTACTTC. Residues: CASSRTNAYEQYF.

The CDR3 spells CASSGGSRTEAFF. The CDR3 DNA is TGTGCCAGCAGTGGGGGCTCGAGGACTGAAGCTTTCTTT. This chain connects TRBV2 to TRBJ1-1; possible D gene TRBD1, 5 bases. Per the germline V gene, CDR1 is SNHLY and CDR2 is FYNNEI. V gave up 4 bases and J gave up 5 bases, with 11 bases separating them. CDR3 length equals 13 residues.

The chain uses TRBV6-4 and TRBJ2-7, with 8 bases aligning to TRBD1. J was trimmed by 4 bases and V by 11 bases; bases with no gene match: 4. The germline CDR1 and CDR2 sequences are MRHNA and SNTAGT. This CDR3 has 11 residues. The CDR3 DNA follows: TGTGCCTCCGGACAGGGTTACGAGCAGTACTTC. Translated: CASGQGYEQYF.

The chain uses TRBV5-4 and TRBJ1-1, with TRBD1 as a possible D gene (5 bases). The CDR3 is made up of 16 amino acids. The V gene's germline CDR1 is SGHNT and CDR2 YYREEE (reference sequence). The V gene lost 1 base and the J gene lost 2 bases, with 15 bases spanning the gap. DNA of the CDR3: TGTGCCAGCAGCTTGATGGGGGGGTTAAAAAACACTGAAGCTTTCTTT. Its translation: CASSLMGGLKNTEAFF. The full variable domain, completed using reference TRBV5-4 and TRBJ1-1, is ETGVTQSPTHLIKTRGQQVTLRCSSQSGHNTVSWYQQALGQGPQFIFQYYREEENGRGNFPPRFSGLQFPNYSSELNVNALELDDSALYLCASSLMGGLKNTEAFFGQGTRLTVV.